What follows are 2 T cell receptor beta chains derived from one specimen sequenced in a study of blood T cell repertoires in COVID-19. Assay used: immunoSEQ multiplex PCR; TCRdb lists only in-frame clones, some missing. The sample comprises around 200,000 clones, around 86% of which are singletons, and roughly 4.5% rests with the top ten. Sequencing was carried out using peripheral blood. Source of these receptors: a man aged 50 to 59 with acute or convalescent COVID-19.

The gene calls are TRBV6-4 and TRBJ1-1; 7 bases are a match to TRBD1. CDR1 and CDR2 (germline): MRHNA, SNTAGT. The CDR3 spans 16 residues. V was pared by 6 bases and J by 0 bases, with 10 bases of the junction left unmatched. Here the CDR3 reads CASRTLRDSVNTEAFF. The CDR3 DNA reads TGTGCCAGCAGGACCCTGAGGGACAGCGTGAACACTGAAGCTTTCTTT.

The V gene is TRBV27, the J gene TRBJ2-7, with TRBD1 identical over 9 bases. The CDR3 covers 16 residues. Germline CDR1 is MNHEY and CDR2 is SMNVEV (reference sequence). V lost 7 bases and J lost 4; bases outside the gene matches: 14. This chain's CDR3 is CASTPFPDRGTYEQYF. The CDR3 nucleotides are TGTGCCAGCACCCCCTTCCCGGACAGGGGCACGTACGAGCAGTACTTC.